This TCR beta chain is drawn from a study of shared clonotypes between healthy human individuals. Adults of Caucasian background living in Nashville, Tennessee made up all donors. Repertoires were generated with immunoSEQ multiplex PCR, while TCRdb's copy carries only in-frame clones and drops some. Found here are about 1.1 million clones, about 72% of them singletons; the top ten hold approximately 0.9%. In regard to this clone: Its antigen is not identified.

General study findings and limits: Four donors shared around 5% of their naive CD4 clonotypes.

The CDR3 covers 15 residues. Germline assignment: CDR1 ENHRY and CDR2 SYGVKD. J lost 3 bases, V lost 0 bases, and 2 bases had no gene match. Sequenced input: memory CD4+ T cells from PBMCs. Regarding subset: CD45RA-negative fraction. This receptor was identified in a man younger than 30 in good health. Some clones in this sample may be carry-over from other donors' samples. This rearrangement joins TRBV10-3 to TRBJ2-1; TRBD1 agrees at 7 bases. CDR3 protein: CAISESNRGYNEQFF. CDR3 bases: TGTGCCATCAGTGAGTCAAACAGGGGCTACAATGAGCAGTTCTTC.